The T cell receptor beta chain under discussion was sequenced for a study of blood T cell repertoires in COVID-19. For the study at large: From T cells, B-cell-depleted T cells, or PBMCs came the material, which was cDNA or gDNA.

As originally analysed: Estimates of nucleated cell counts were drawn from the amplification of reference gene primers. The method was immunoSEQ multiplex PCR; TCRdb's version includes in-frame clones alone and lacks a portion of them. V, J and clone size derive from that table, while D and trimming were established from the DNA sequence. The sample includes about 81,000 clones, about 88% seen only once; the top ten take around 10%. This CDR3 has 19 amino acids. The clonotype was recovered from a man in his 70s with active or convalescent COVID-19. This sequence joins TRBV1 and TRBJ2-7; the listed D gene, TRBD1, was not tested against the DNA. TRBV1 is labeled a pseudogene. The sequenced sample was peripheral blood. CDR3 sequence (DNA): TGCACCAGCAGCCAAGATGGGAGCCCAAGGGACAAACGATACTACGAGCAGTACTTC. Amino acids: CTSSQDGSPRDKRYYEQYF.